This T cell receptor beta chain was recorded in a study of blood T cell repertoires in COVID-19. In the study overall: The study drew acute and convalescent COVID-19 samples from the United States, Italy and Spain. Sample material is recorded as cDNA or gDNA derived from T cells, B-cell-depleted T cells, or PBMCs.

This clone was detected once. Those enrolled in Seattle joined during active infection and were followed longitudinally afterward. CDR3 length: 16 amino acids. Germline CDR1 and CDR2: SGHTA and FQGNSA. With V trimmed by 1 base and J by 8 bases, 9 bases remained unmatched. Some clones are missing from TCRdb's copy, which holds only in-frame ones; the method was immunoSEQ multiplex PCR. The sample gives 56,000 or so clones, roughly 87% of which show up once; approximately 45% is in the top ten. The V call is TRBV7-2, the J call TRBJ2-1; 9 nucleotides line up with TRBD2. The source material was peripheral blood. The TCR sequence derives from a woman aged 60-75 years with COVID-19, enrolled during active disease. Here the CDR3 DNA reads TGTGCCAGCAGCTTAGGTTCGCTAGCGGGAAGGCATGAGCAGTTCTTC. Translating gives CASSLGSLAGRHEQFF.